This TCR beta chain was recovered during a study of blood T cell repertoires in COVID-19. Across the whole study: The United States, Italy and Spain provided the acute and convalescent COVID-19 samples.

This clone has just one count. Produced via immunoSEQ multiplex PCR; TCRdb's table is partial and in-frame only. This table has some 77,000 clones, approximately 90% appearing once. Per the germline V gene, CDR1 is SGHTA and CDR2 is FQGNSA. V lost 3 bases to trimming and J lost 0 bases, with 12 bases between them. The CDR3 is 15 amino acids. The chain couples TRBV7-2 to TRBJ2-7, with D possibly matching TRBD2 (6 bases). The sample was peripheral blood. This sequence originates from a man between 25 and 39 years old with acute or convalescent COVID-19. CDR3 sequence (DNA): TGTGCCAGCAGCTTGGGGACTTCCAGCTCCTACGAGCAGTACTTC. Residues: CASSLGTSSSYEQYF.